The 16 T cell receptor beta chains below come from one sample, sequenced in a study of control samples from healthy donors and cancer patients. Produced via immunoSEQ multiplex PCR; TCRdb's table is partial and in-frame only. Of 150,000 to 200,000 clones listed, 85% to 95% were seen once; the top ten hold roughly 1.5%. The sequencing sample was made of blood. The receptor source for this set is a man between 18 and 35 years old in good health.

This sequence joins TRBV19 and TRBJ2-2; D call uncertain. This CDR3 region has 16 residues. The V end lost 3 bases, the J end lost 0 bases, and 11 bases lay between the germline ends. The germline CDR1 and CDR2 sequences are LNHDA and SQIVND (reference sequence). The CDR3 sequence: CASSMFRISNTGELFF. For the CDR3, the DNA is TGTGCCAGTAGTATGTTTAGGATATCGAACACCGGGGAGCTGTTTTTT.

This chain joins TRBV19 and TRBJ2-3; TRBD2 agrees at 9 bases. V gave up 7 bases and J gave up 4 bases; unmatched junction bases: 15. This CDR3 is built from 17 residues. Per germline, CDR1 LNHDA and CDR2 SQIVND (reference sequence). CDR3 DNA: TGTGCCAGTACCTTGGACTTCGCGGGGGGGAGGGCAGATACGCAGTATTTT. As protein: CASTLDFAGGRADTQYF.

The chain is built from TRBV7-2 and TRBJ1-1; unclear D gene. The CDR3 runs 14 residues. Trimming stripped 4 bases from V and 4 bases from J, with 13 bases between. Germline V lookup: CDR1 SGHTA, CDR2 FQGNSA. In DNA, the CDR3 is TGTGCCAGCAGCTCACCTAGGACGGTCACTGAAGCTTTCTTT. Protein product: CASSSPRTVTEAFF.

The rearrangement joins TRBV7-6 to TRBJ2-1, with TRBD2 matching 10 bases. J was trimmed by 4 bases and V by 5 bases; bases with no gene match: 5. This CDR3 has 15 residues. The germline CDR1 and CDR2 sequences are SGHVS and FNYEAQ. The CDR3 nucleotides are TGTGCCAGCAGCATGGGAGCGGGGGGGTACAATGAGCAGTTCTTC. Protein sequence: CASSMGAGGYNEQFF.

The rearrangement uses TRBV3-1 (or the pseudogene TRBV3-2) and TRBJ2-1; 10 nucleotides align to TRBD1. The V segment lost 2 bases and the J segment 7 bases; nucleotides outside the gene matches: 8. Germline V gives CDR1 LGHDT, CDR2 YNNKEL (reference sequence). This CDR3 is built from 16 residues. CDR3 region: CASSQRGQGVVNEQFF. CDR3 in DNA: TGTGCCAGCAGCCAACGAGGACAGGGGGTGGTAAATGAGCAGTTCTTC.

This chain joins TRBV28 and TRBJ1-1; D is unresolved. The length of the CDR3 is 14 residues. Trimming pared 3 bases from V and 10 bases from J, leaving 18 bases between. In germline, CDR1 is MDHEN, CDR2 SYDVKM. The CDR3 region has the DNA TGTGCCAGCAGTTTCGCCCTGACATCTAGCCTAGCTTTCTTT. Translation gives CASSFALTSSLAFF.

This clone appeared a single time. The CDR3 carries no conserved terminal phenylalanine or tryptophan, so it likely arises from a read error. The DNA is omitted, as the CDR3 cannot be located on it reliably, and the CDR3 follows TCRdb's listing. This chain uses TRBV5-5 with TRBJ2-7; the table calls TRBD1, which could not be checked here. Germline V gene data show CDR1 as SGHKS and CDR2 as YYEKEE (reference sequence). The CDR3 length is 12 residues, termini included. CDR3 amino acids: CASSSIGTGGYI.

This chain connects TRBV4-1 to TRBJ2-3; perhaps TRBD1 as D (7 bases). The CDR3 covers 13 residues. The V and J ends lost 4 bases and 6 bases respectively, with 11 bases between them. Germline assignment: CDR1 MGHRA and CDR2 YSYEKL. CDR3 in DNA: TGCGCCAGCAGCCCAGGGGGGAGGGATACGCAGTATTTT. Translated: CASSPGGRDTQYF.

The chain carries TRBV4-1 and TRBJ1-4, with TRBD1 matching 10 bases. The V gene's germline CDR1 is MGHRA and CDR2 YSYEKL. The ends lost 1 base at V and 7 bases at J; junction bases unmatched: 12. The CDR3 contains 18 residues. CDR3 DNA sequence: TGCGCCAGCAGCCAAGGATCTTCCGGACAGGGGGTATTTGAAAAACTGTTTTTT. Residues: CASSQGSSGQGVFEKLFF.

This clone was counted a few times. Within the sample, other DNA sequences also encode this same CDR3. This rearrangement joins TRBV5-1 to TRBJ1-1; D not resolved. The CDR3 contains 13 residues. The ends were cut back, 1 base at V and 2 bases at J, with 6 bases in the middle. In germline, CDR1 is SGHRS, CDR2 YFSETQ. The CDR3 sequence is CASSLTVNTEAFF. In nucleotides, the CDR3 is TGCGCCAGCAGCTTGACGGTTAACACTGAAGCTTTCTTT.

The chain joins TRBV6-2 or TRBV6-3 to TRBJ1-5; possibly TRBD1 for D (5 bases). The CDR3 is 14 amino acids. Germline V CDR1 and CDR2: MNHEY, SVGEGT. The ends were cut back, 6 bases at V and 6 bases at J, with 15 bases in the middle. The CDR3 is CASSPAREGQPQHF. CDR3 in DNA: TGTGCCAGCAGCCCTGCCAGGGAGGGTCAGCCCCAGCATTTT.

The chain recombines TRBV24-1 with TRBJ2-2; D is perhaps TRBD1 (6 bases). With 5 bases removed from V and 3 bases from J, the gap between germline ends came to 9 bases. Germline V CDR1 and CDR2: KGHDR, SFDVKD. This CDR3 spans 14 amino acids. DNA of the CDR3: TGTGCCACCAGTGGACAGGCCTACACCGGGGAGCTGTTTTTT. It specifies CATSGQAYTGELFF.

In its sample, this clone was seen once. The rearrangement uses TRBV5-6 and TRBJ2-7; the D is unclear. V gave up 0 bases and J gave up 2 bases, with 18 bases separating them. The germline CDR1 and CDR2 sequences are SGHDT and YYEEEE. The CDR3 runs 17 residues. The CDR3 loop is CASSLAGETYQTYEQYF. In nucleotides, the CDR3 is TGTGCCAGCAGCTTGGCCGGAGAGACATACCAAACCTACGAGCAGTACTTC.

The V and J genes are TRBV2 and TRBJ2-2, with D tentatively TRBD1 (5 bases). The CDR3 loop spans 13 amino acids. From germline, CDR1 is SNHLY and CDR2 FYNNEI. V shed 3 bases and J shed 5 bases, with 7 bases lying between them. CDR3 sequence: CASSDAGTGELFF. Here the CDR3 DNA reads TGTGCCAGCAGTGATGCAGGGACCGGGGAGCTGTTTTTT.

CDR3 loop: CASSEPRDSPRTEAFF. Written as DNA, the CDR3 is TGTGCCAGCAGTGAACCCCGGGACAGCCCTAGGACTGAAGCTTTCTTT. This chain uses TRBV2 with TRBJ1-1, with 7 bases that match TRBD1. Germline V CDR1 and CDR2: SNHLY, FYNNEI. CDR3 size: 16 residues. J was trimmed by 5 bases and V by 2 bases; bases with no gene match: 11.

The chain has TRBV12-3 or TRBV12-4 and TRBJ2-1, with 8 bases fitting TRBD1. J gave up 6 bases and V 8 bases, and 6 bases lay outside the gene matches. The CDR3 has 13 amino acids. The CDR3: CASLRTGSNEQFF. CDR3 sequence (DNA): TGTGCCAGCCTTCGGACAGGGTCCAATGAGCAGTTCTTC.